This T cell receptor beta chain was documented in a study of read filtering for tumor transcriptome and immune sequencing. About the study: About 8 patients were R-ISS I, 16 were R-ISS II, about seven were R-ISS III. Findings and limits, study-wide: Correlation between methods rose after single-read clonotypes were removed.

This CDR3 has 15 amino acids. Per germline, CDR1 SQVTM and CDR2 ANQGSEA. Trimming removed 4 bases from V and 0 bases from J; junction bases left unmatched: 7. This library used around 0.4 ug RNA and molecular barcoded adaptors spanning alpha/delta and beta/gamma chains. TCRdb independently ran MiXCR on the reads; one entry per CDR3 protein. Here the sample spans roughly 38,000 distinct CDR3 sequences, over 11% being singletons. This clonotype was found many times. Its specificity is unknown. Every patient had bone marrow sampled while the disease was active. The TCR was taken from a donor at least 40 years old with multiple myeloma. Specimen: a population of CD138-negative cells sorted from bone marrow. This sequence joins TRBV29-1 and TRBJ2-3; 7 nucleotides align to TRBD2. The CDR3 sequence: CSVVKNSGSTDTQYF. In nucleotides, the CDR3 is TGCAGCGTTGTGAAGAATAGCGGGAGCACAGATACGCAGTATTTT.